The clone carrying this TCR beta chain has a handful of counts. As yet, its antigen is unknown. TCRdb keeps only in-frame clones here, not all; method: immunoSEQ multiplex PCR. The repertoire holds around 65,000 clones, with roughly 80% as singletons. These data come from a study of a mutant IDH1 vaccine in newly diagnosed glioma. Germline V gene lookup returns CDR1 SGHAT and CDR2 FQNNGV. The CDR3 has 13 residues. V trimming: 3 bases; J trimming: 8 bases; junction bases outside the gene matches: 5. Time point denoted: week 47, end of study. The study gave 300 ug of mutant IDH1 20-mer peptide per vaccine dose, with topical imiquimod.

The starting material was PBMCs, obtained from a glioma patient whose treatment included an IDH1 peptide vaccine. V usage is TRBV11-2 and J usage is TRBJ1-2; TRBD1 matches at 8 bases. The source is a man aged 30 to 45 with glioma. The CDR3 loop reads CASSFGTGEGYTF. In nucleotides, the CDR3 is TGTGCCAGCAGCTTCGGGACAGGAGAAGGCTACACCTTC.